The rows below give T cell receptor beta chains drawn from one sample of a study of Graves' ophthalmopathy and Graves' hyperthyroidism. One entry per CDR3 protein, called by TCRdb with MiXCR from the multiplex PCR reads. The table records approximately 540,000 distinct CDR3 sequences, about two fifths of them present only once. Sequencing used peripheral blood or thyroid tissue (not recorded which). The receptor set was obtained from an adult man with Graves' hyperthyroidism. Each CDR3 is given with its conserved first and last residue. A D gene is named only where the DNA matches it firmly. Expanded clones get a size class; other rows say once, few or many, or leave the size out.

CDR3 protein | CDR3 DNA | CDR3 length | J gene | V gene | D gene | clone size
CASSQSGGWGNTEAFF | TGTGCCAGCAGCCAATCAGGGGGCTGGGGGAACACTGAAGCTTTCTTT | 16 | TRBJ1-1 | TRBV11-3 | TRBD1 | many
CASSLTTVEETQYF | TGTGCCAGCAGCTTAACCACAGTCGAAGAGACCCAGTACTTC | 14 | TRBJ2-5 | TRBV7-9 | . | many
CASSMEGQGNNGYTF | TGTGCCAGTAGTATGGAGGGACAGGGTAACAATGGCTACACCTTC | 15 | TRBJ1-2 | TRBV19 | TRBD1 | .
CSVVVYSGNTIYF | TGCAGCGTTGTTGTGTACTCTGGAAACACCATATATTTT | 13 | TRBJ1-3 | TRBV29-1 | . | many
CASSSLGQGNSYEQYF | TGTGCCAGTAGTTCCCTTGGACAGGGGAATTCCTACGAGCAGTACTTC | 16 | TRBJ2-7 | TRBV19 | TRBD1 | many
CASSPRDRHEQYF | TGTGCCAGCAGTCCCCGGGACAGGCACGAGCAGTACTTC | 13 | TRBJ2-7 | TRBV7-9 | TRBD1 | .
CASSKGHPGLGSEQYF | TGCGCCAGCAGCAAGGGACATCCGGGACTAGGATCCGAGCAGTACTTC | 16 | TRBJ2-7 | TRBV5-1 | TRBD2 | many
CASSKDTTDTQYF | TGTGCCAGCAGCAAGGACACCACAGATACGCAGTATTTT | 13 | TRBJ2-3 | TRBV7-9 | . | .
CASSVQTSGGVADTQYF | TGTGCCAGCAGTGTCCAGACTAGCGGGGGAGTCGCAGATACGCAGTATTTT | 17 | TRBJ2-3 | TRBV2 | TRBD2 | .
CASSLSQGGTEAFF | TGTGCCAGTAGCTTATCACAGGGAGGCACTGAAGCTTTCTTT | 14 | TRBJ1-1 | TRBV7-2 | . | once
CATSDHGGRETQYF | TGTGCCACCAGTGATCACGGCGGGCGAGAGACCCAGTACTTC | 14 | TRBJ2-5 | TRBV24-1 | . | many
CATSATLGLANEQFF | TGTGCCACCAGTGCCACATTAGGCCTTGCGAATGAGCAGTTCTTC | 15 | TRBJ2-1 | TRBV24-1 | . | .
CATRDRGLSAEAFF | TGTGCCACCCGGGACAGGGGGCTAAGTGCTGAAGCTTTCTTT | 14 | TRBJ1-1 | TRBV24-1 | TRBD1 | many
CASSQALGQGAAGELFF | TGTGCCAGCAGCCAAGCATTGGGACAGGGGGCAGCCGGGGAGCTGTTTTTT | 17 | TRBJ2-2 | TRBV12-3/TRBV12-4 | TRBD1 | .
CASSFRTGPYQETQYF | TGTGCCAGCAGCTTTCGGACAGGACCGTACCAAGAGACCCAGTACTTC | 16 | TRBJ2-5 | TRBV5-4 | TRBD1 | many
CATSEDPGTGPTDTQYF | TGTGCCACCAGTGAAGATCCCGGGACAGGCCCCACAGATACGCAGTATTTT | 17 | TRBJ2-3 | TRBV24-1 | TRBD1 | .
CASSFRGQETQYF | TGTGCCAGCAGTTTCAGGGGGCAAGAGACCCAGTACTTC | 13 | TRBJ2-5 | TRBV12-3/TRBV12-4 | TRBD1 | many
CSAQSEGAFRGGYTF | TGCAGTGCCCAAAGCGAGGGGGCGTTCCGAGGTGGCTACACCTTC | 15 | TRBJ1-2 | TRBV20-1 | TRBD1 | .
CASSRSLQAYEQYF | TGTGCCAGCAGCCGGTCCTTACAAGCCTACGAGCAGTACTTC | 14 | TRBJ2-7 | TRBV7-6 | . | many
CSALPSDGQETQYF | TGCAGTGCGCTCCCCTCGGACGGGCAAGAGACCCAGTACTTC | 14 | TRBJ2-5 | TRBV20-1 | . | .
CATSGSGTGIRETQYF | TGTGCCACCAGTGGCTCCGGGACAGGGATTCGAGAGACCCAGTACTTC | 16 | TRBJ2-5 | TRBV24-1 | TRBD1 | .
CASSSGQGVIYEQYF | TGTGCCAGCAGCTCTGGACAGGGCGTAATTTACGAGCAGTACTTC | 15 | TRBJ2-7 | TRBV7-8 | TRBD1 | .
CASSLARSRAATNEKLFF | TGTGCCAGCAGCTTAGCCCGCAGCAGGGCAGCAACTAATGAAAAACTGTTTTTT | 18 | TRBJ1-4 | TRBV7-8 | . | many
CAISDEGSTEAFF | TGTGCCATCAGTGATGAGGGGAGCACTGAAGCTTTCTTT | 13 | TRBJ1-1 | TRBV10-3 | . | many
CASSPGPTTDTQYF | TGCGCCAGCAGTCCGGGACCGACCACAGATACGCAGTATTTT | 14 | TRBJ2-3 | TRBV10-2 | . | many
CATSRETSGWAAQYF | TGTGCCACCAGCAGGGAGACTAGCGGGTGGGCAGCGCAGTACTTC | 15 | TRBJ2-7 | TRBV15 | TRBD2 | many
CASRPGQGMNTEAFF | TGTGCCAGCAGGCCGGGACAGGGGATGAACACTGAAGCTTTCTTT | 15 | TRBJ1-1 | TRBV6-1 | TRBD1 | many
CASSEALAISANTEAFF | TGTGCCAGCAGTGAAGCGCTAGCAATTTCGGCGAACACTGAAGCTTTCTTT | 17 | TRBJ1-1 | TRBV2 | . | .
CASSEQGWGETQYF | TGTGCCAGCAGTGAACAGGGATGGGGAGAGACCCAGTACTTC | 14 | TRBJ2-5 | TRBV25-1 | . | few
CASSEPGLYQETQYF | TGTGCCAGCAGTGAACCGGGACTTTATCAAGAGACCCAGTACTTC | 15 | TRBJ2-5 | TRBV25-1 | . | few
CASRKTVPTSTDTQYF | TGTGCCAGCAGAAAGACTGTCCCGACTAGCACAGATACGCAGTATTTT | 16 | TRBJ2-3 | TRBV11-2 | . | .
CASSFLGGHYGYTF | TGTGCCAGCAGTTTCCTCGGGGGACACTATGGCTACACCTTC | 14 | TRBJ1-2 | TRBV28 | . | few
CATSRVYGQGSTAPRDQPQHF | TGTGCCACCAGCAGGGTATACGGACAGGGGTCCACCGCCCCGCGGGATCAGCCCCAGCATTTT | 21 | TRBJ1-5 | TRBV15 | TRBD1 | many
CASSFPAGGIGETQYF | TGTGCCAGCAGCTTTCCAGCGGGAGGGATTGGGGAGACCCAGTACTTC | 16 | TRBJ2-5 | TRBV7-2 | TRBD2 | many
CASSLGAGQGFGDTIYF | TGTGCCAGCAGCTTGGGAGCTGGACAGGGCTTTGGAGACACCATATATTTT | 17 | TRBJ1-3 | TRBV5-4 | TRBD1 | once
CASSSTGTGANEQYF | TGTGCCAGCAGTTCCACAGGGACTGGGGCCAACGAGCAGTACTTC | 15 | TRBJ2-7 | TRBV7-9 | . | .
CSAVTGGYTGELFF | TGCAGCGCAGTGACAGGGGGCTACACCGGGGAGCTGTTTTTT | 14 | TRBJ2-2 | TRBV29-1 | TRBD1 | .
CAWSLSTAQPQHF | TGTGCCTGGAGTTTATCGACAGCCCAGCCCCAGCATTTT | 13 | TRBJ1-5 | TRBV30 | . | .
CASRSSSGSGTGELFF | TGTGCCAGCAGATCCTCTAGCGGGAGTGGAACCGGGGAGCTGTTTTTT | 16 | TRBJ2-2 | TRBV12-3/TRBV12-4 | TRBD2 | few
CSVQGQDQETQYF | TGCAGCGTCCAAGGACAGGACCAAGAGACCCAGTACTTC | 13 | TRBJ2-5 | TRBV29-1 | TRBD1 | many
CASSRPGAMDTIYF | TGTGCCAGCAGCCGCCCGGGAGCCATGGACACCATATATTTT | 14 | TRBJ1-3 | TRBV12-3/TRBV12-4 | . | .
CASTESGNTEAFF | TGTGCCAGCACTGAGTCGGGAAACACTGAAGCCTTCTTT | 13 | TRBJ1-1 | TRBV2 | . | .
CSGEQGSEKLFF | TGCAGCGGAGAACAGGGAAGCGAAAAACTGTTTTTT | 12 | TRBJ1-4 | TRBV29-1 | . | .
CASSQAHRTGGVYGYTF | TGTGCCAGCAGCCAAGCCCATCGGACAGGGGGTGTCTATGGCTACACCTTC | 17 | TRBJ1-2 | TRBV3-1 | TRBD1 | few
CASSLETSSLHF | TGTGCCAGCAGCTTAGAGACTAGCTCCCTCCACTTT | 12 | TRBJ1-6 | TRBV7-9 | . | many
CASSLDIRDTQYF | TGTGCCAGCAGCTTAGATATTAGAGATACGCAGTATTTT | 13 | TRBJ2-3 | TRBV7-2 | . | .
CARVGADYGYTF | TGTGCTAGAGTAGGGGCGGACTATGGCTACACCTTC | 12 | TRBJ1-2 | TRBV7-8 | . | .
CASSMDAGDNQPQHF | TGTGCCAGTAGTATGGATGCAGGGGACAATCAGCCCCAGCATTTT | 15 | TRBJ1-5 | TRBV19 | . | many
CASSLRGGGTDTQYF | TGTGCCAGCAGCCTCAGGGGAGGCGGCACAGATACGCAGTATTTT | 15 | TRBJ2-3 | TRBV13 | . | .
CASSFHLFLGRRAGANVLTF | TGTGCCAGCAGCTTCCATCTATTCCTGGGCAGGAGGGCTGGGGCCAACGTCCTGACTTTC | 20 | TRBJ2-6 | TRBV11-2 | . | .
CASSLNAGDSGNTIYF | TGTGCCAGCAGCTTAAATGCCGGGGACTCTGGAAACACCATATATTTT | 16 | TRBJ1-3 | TRBV7-2 | . | .
CAISPDREDRFF | TGTGCCATCAGCCCCGACAGGGAAGATCGGTTTTTT | 12 | TRBJ1-4 | TRBV10-3 | TRBD1 | .
CASSDLSSYGYTF | TGCGCCAGCAGTGACTTGAGTTCCTATGGCTACACCTTC | 13 | TRBJ1-2 | TRBV10-2 | . | many